Listed here are 28 T cell receptor beta chains from one sample, sequenced in a study of control samples from healthy donors and cancer patients. This table comes from immunoSEQ multiplex PCR, and its TCRdb copy is limited to in-frame clones, with some not included. The top ten clones hold 0.55% to 0.6% of a sample with about 130,000 clones, almost 95% of them seen once. The specimen sequenced was PBMCs. Receptors originate from a man older than 75 with head and neck cancer.

J is TRBJ1-1 and V is TRBV11-2; D might be TRBD1 (6 bases). The germline CDR1 and CDR2 sequences are SGHAT and FQNNGV. This CDR3 is 15 amino acids long. The ends were cut back, 5 bases at V and 10 bases at J, with 23 bases in the middle. The CDR3, as DNA: TGTGCCAGCAGCGCAGCCCCACGTTCCCGAGGGGGAGCTTTCTTT. Its protein product is CASSAAPRSRGGAFF. The whole variable domain, remainder taken from reference TRBV11-2 and TRBJ1-1, is EAGVAQSPRYKIIEKRQSVAFWCNPISGHATLYWYQQILGQGPKLLIQFQNNGVVDDSQLPKDRFSAERLKGVDSTLKIQPAKLEDSAVYLCASSAAPRSRGGAFFGQGTRLTVV.

The chain has TRBV19 and TRBJ1-2; D unresolved. Germline V lookup: CDR1 LNHDA, CDR2 SQIVND (reference sequence). The CDR3 runs to 16 residues. The V end lost 0 bases, the J end lost 0 bases, and 11 bases lay between the germline ends. The CDR3 here is CASSIDPRRANYGYTF. The CDR3 DNA sequence: TGTGCCAGTAGTATAGATCCGAGAAGAGCTAACTATGGCTACACCTTC.

V usage is TRBV5-4 and J usage is TRBJ2-3, with D unclear. Germline assignment: CDR1 SGHNT and CDR2 YYREEE (reference sequence). CDR3 size: 13 residues. The V end lost 0 bases, the J end lost 1 base, and 3 bases lay between the germline ends. CDR3 sequence: CASSLDGTDTQYF. The DNA of the CDR3 is TGTGCCAGCAGCTTGGACGGCACAGATACGCAGTATTTT. Together with reference TRBV5-4 and TRBJ2-3, the CDR3 gives the full variable domain: ETGVTQSPTHLIKTRGQQVTLRCSSQSGHNTVSWYQQALGQGPQFIFQYYREEENGRGNFPPRFSGLQFPNYSSELNVNALELDDSALYLCASSLDGTDTQYFGPGTRLTVL.

This chain links TRBV6-5 with TRBJ2-7; 8 positions match TRBD1. The CDR3 has 13 amino acids. Trimming at V came to 7 bases and at J to 3 bases, leaving 5 bases not matched to a gene. Germline assignment: CDR1 MNHEY and CDR2 SVGAGI. The CDR3 here is CASTRTGSYEQYF. In DNA, the CDR3 is TGTGCCAGCACCCGGACAGGGAGCTACGAGCAGTACTTC.

This clone was observed once. The rearrangement joins TRBV6-5 to TRBJ1-4; D might be TRBD1 (6 bases). CDR3 length: 14 amino acids. The germline CDR1 and CDR2 sequences are MNHEY and SVGAGI. V lost 2 bases and J lost 8, with 12 bases in between. CDR3 region: CASSYVKGGEKLFF. In DNA form, the CDR3 reads TGTGCCAGCAGTTACGTTAAGGGGGGCGAAAAACTGTTTTTT.

The chain employs TRBV3-1 (or the pseudogene TRBV3-2) and TRBJ1-1; TRBD1 agrees at 7 bases. The CDR3 spans 16 residues. Germline loops: CDR1 LGHDT, CDR2 YNNKEL (reference sequence). Losses at the gene ends were 4 bases for V and 3 bases for J; bases not matched to a gene: 11. CDR3 bases: TGTGCCAGCAGCCCCCGAGGGGGCCGACGGGACACTGAAGCTTTCTTT. Translated, it gives CASSPRGGRRDTEAFF.

This clone was found once. J is TRBJ1-3 and V is TRBV10-1; TRBD1 aligns across 8 bases. The CDR3 is made up of 15 amino acids. Per germline, CDR1 WNHNN and CDR2 SYGVQD (reference sequence). The junction had 6 bases not matched to a gene; V was cut back by 6 bases and J by 2 bases. The CDR3 bases are TGCGCCAGCAGCGCCACAGGGGGACCTGGAAACACCATATATTTT. It yields the protein CASSATGGPGNTIYF.

This clone has only one observation. The CDR3 sequence: CASSAGRAANSPLHF. The CDR3 coding sequence is TGTGCCAGCAGCGCCGGGCGGGCGGCGAATTCACCCCTCCACTTT. The chain links TRBV9 to TRBJ1-6, with D hard to call. The CDR3 sequence is 15 residues long. V lost 3 bases, J lost 7 bases, and 14 bases lay in between. From germline, CDR1 is SGDLS and CDR2 YYNGEE.

The rearrangement joins TRBV30 to TRBJ2-2; D not resolved. Per germline, CDR1 GTSNPN and CDR2 SVGIG (reference sequence). The CDR3 sequence is 11 residues long. Trimming took 3 bases from V and 7 from J, leaving 6 bases between them. The CDR3 nucleotides are TGTGCCTGGAGCGCTCTCGGGGAGCTGTTTTTT. It translates to CAWSALGELFF.

The chain carries TRBV7-2 and TRBJ1-2; unclear D gene. The CDR3 consists of 13 residues. The ends were cut back, 5 bases at V and 8 bases at J, with 15 bases in the middle. Germline V gives CDR1 SGHTA, CDR2 FQGNSA. DNA of the CDR3: TGTGCCAGCAGCCGCGGGTCATTAGAGGGCTACACCTTC. Its translation is CASSRGSLEGYTF.

This chain uses TRBV5-1 with TRBJ1-1; D gene unclear. CDR1 and CDR2 from the germline V gene are SGHRS and YFSETQ. Trimming pared 5 bases from V and 0 bases from J, leaving 11 bases between. This CDR3 is built from 14 residues. The CDR3 coding sequence is TGCGCCAGCAGTCCGGAACCCATGAACACTGAAGCTTTCTTT. Its translation: CASSPEPMNTEAFF.

This chain connects TRBV15 to TRBJ1-6; perhaps TRBD1 as D (5 bases). With 5 bases removed from V and 7 bases from J, the gap between germline ends came to 18 bases. Looked up from germline, CDR1 is LNHNV and CDR2 is YYDKDF (reference sequence). The CDR3 is 16 residues long. This CDR3 reads CATSPGSRVINSPLHF. The DNA for the CDR3 is TGTGCCACCAGCCCGGGGAGCAGGGTCATCAATTCACCCCTCCACTTT.

The chain employs TRBV7-7 and TRBJ2-2; D not resolved. This CDR3 spans 13 amino acids. CDR1 and CDR2 from the germline V gene are SSHAT and FNYEAQ (reference sequence). The V gene lost 5 bases and the J gene lost 5 bases, with 9 bases spanning the gap. The CDR3 nucleotides read TGTGCCAGCAGCCCCGAAGGAACCGGGGAGCTGTTTTTT. Amino acids: CASSPEGTGELFF. Combining the CDR3 with reference TRBV7-7 and TRBJ2-2 gives the whole variable domain GAGVSQSPRYKVTKRGQDVTLRCDPISSHATLYWYQQALGQGPEFLTYFNYEAQPDKSGLPSDRFSAERPEGSISTLTIQRTEQRDSAMYRCASSPEGTGELFFGEGSRLTVL.

The chain recombines TRBV6-5 with TRBJ1-4; D call uncertain. V lost 4 bases and J 6 bases, leaving 3 bases between the germline ends. The CDR3 length is 11 residues. The germline CDR1 and CDR2 sequences are MNHEY and SVGAGI. For the CDR3, the DNA is TGTGCCAGCAGTTCAGATGAAAAACTGTTTTTT. The encoded protein is CASSSDEKLFF.

The rearrangement links TRBV19 to TRBJ2-5, with 7 bases lining up with TRBD1. This CDR3 has 16 residues. Germline trimming cut 5 bases from V and 2 bases from J; bases unmatched to any gene: 11. The V gene's germline CDR1 is LNHDA and CDR2 SQIVND (reference sequence). The CDR3 nucleotides read TGTGCCAGTAGTTTCTATTCGGGACAGAAACAAGAGACCCAGTACTTC. The encoded protein is CASSFYSGQKQETQYF. The variable domain in full, completed from reference TRBV19 and TRBJ2-5, reads DGGITQSPKYLFRKEGQNVTLSCEQNLNHDAMYWYRQDPGQGLRLIYYSQIVNDFQKGDIAEGYSVSREKKESFPLTVTSAQKNPTAFYLCASSFYSGQKQETQYFGPGTRLLVL.

V is TRBV11-3 and J is TRBJ2-3; perhaps TRBD2 as D (6 bases). The CDR3 has 12 residues. Trimming cost V 5 bases and J 8 bases, with 11 bases left between them. CDR1 is SGHNT and CDR2 is YENEEA in the germline V gene. The CDR3: CASSRRDSTQYF. In nucleotides, the CDR3 is TGTGCCAGCAGCCGGAGGGATTCTACGCAGTATTTT. Full variable domain (missing parts from reference TRBV11-3 and TRBJ2-3): EAGVVQSPRYKIIEKKQPVAFWCNPISGHNTLYWYLQNLGQGPELLIRYENEEAVDDSQLPKDRFSAERLKGVDSTLKIQPAELGDSAVYLCASSRRDSTQYFGPGTRLTVL.

This chain joins TRBV3-1 (or the pseudogene TRBV3-2) and TRBJ1-4; D unclear. This CDR3 is 13 amino acids long. The germline V and J ends were trimmed by 1 base and 6 bases, with 6 bases remaining between them. The V gene's germline CDR1 is LGHDT and CDR2 YNNKEL (reference sequence). CDR3 amino acids: CASSQVPHEKLFF. CDR3 nucleotides: TGTGCCAGCAGCCAAGTACCGCATGAAAAACTGTTTTTT.

This chain joins TRBV6-5 and TRBJ2-7; D not resolved. V lost 5 bases and J 2 bases, leaving 10 bases between the germline ends. Germline V gives CDR1 MNHEY, CDR2 SVGAGI. The CDR3 is made up of 13 amino acids. The CDR3 nucleotides read TGTGCCAGCAGTAGAGAACAGACCTACGAGCAGTACTTC. Protein sequence: CASSREQTYEQYF.

V and J are TRBV30 and TRBJ2-3; 10 bases map to TRBD1. CDR1 and CDR2 (germline): GTSNPN, SVGIG (reference sequence). After removal of 2 bases from V and 2 bases from J, the junction contained 4 bases not matched to a gene. The CDR3 consists of 15 residues. In DNA, the CDR3 is TGTGCCTGGAGTTCAGGACAGGGGGTCACAGATACGCAGTATTTT. Amino acids: CAWSSGQGVTDTQYF.

The CDR3: CASSLGLADYNEQFF. The CDR3 bases are TGTGCCAGCAGCTTGGGACTAGCGGATTACAATGAGCAGTTCTTC. V gene TRBV5-4 combines with J gene TRBJ2-1; TRBD2 matches 9 bases. The CDR3 consists of 15 residues. J was trimmed by 4 bases and V by 0 bases; bases with no gene match: 2. Germline CDR1 reads SGHNT; CDR2 reads YYREEE (reference sequence).

The genes are TRBV18 and TRBJ1-4; 9 nucleotides agree with TRBD1. Germline CDR1 reads KGHSH; CDR2 reads LQKENI. The CDR3 has 13 amino acids. V was clipped by 1 base and J by 10 bases; unmatched bases: 1. The CDR3 loop is CASSPRQGGKLFF. The CDR3 DNA is TGTGCCAGCTCACCACGACAGGGGGGAAAACTGTTTTTT.

This clone was counted a single time. The V call is TRBV19, the J call TRBJ2-7; 10 positions match TRBD2. V shed 3 bases, J shed 0 bases, and the junction held 2 bases outside the gene matches. The V gene's germline CDR1 is LNHDA and CDR2 SQIVND (reference sequence). CDR3 length equals 15 residues. The chain's CDR3 is CASSMSGRASYEQYF. In DNA, the CDR3 is TGTGCCAGTAGTATGAGCGGGAGGGCCTCCTACGAGCAGTACTTC.

The rearrangement uses TRBV6-2 or TRBV6-3 and TRBJ1-5; D is unclear. The CDR3 loop spans 14 amino acids. V was trimmed by 5 bases and J by 0 bases, leaving 8 bases between them. Looked up from germline, CDR1 is MNHEY and CDR2 is SVGEGT. The CDR3 sequence is CASSSQYSNQPQHF. The CDR3 DNA sequence: TGTGCCAGCAGTAGTCAATATAGCAATCAGCCCCAGCATTTT.

V and J are TRBV2 and TRBJ1-1; possible D gene TRBD1, 5 bases. V lost 1 base to trimming and J lost 6 bases, with 12 bases between them. The CDR3 contains 14 residues. CDR1 and CDR2 from the germline V gene are SNHLY and FYNNEI. The CDR3: CASSEGYRTSEAFF. DNA for the CDR3: TGTGCCAGCAGTGAAGGGTACAGGACCTCTGAAGCTTTCTTT.

V usage is TRBV19 and J usage is TRBJ1-1; D is perhaps TRBD1 (5 bases). V was trimmed by 2 bases and J by 4 bases, leaving 8 bases between them. CDR1 is LNHDA and CDR2 is SQIVND in the germline V gene (reference sequence). This CDR3 region has 13 residues. The CDR3 is CASSITQGTEAFF. In DNA form, the CDR3 reads TGTGCCAGTAGTATAACGCAGGGCACTGAAGCTTTCTTT.

The rearrangement joins TRBV19 to TRBJ1-2; a weak D match, TRBD1 (6 bases). The CDR3 runs 14 residues. The V end lost 6 bases, the J end lost 7 bases, and 18 bases lay between the germline ends. Germline CDR1 and CDR2: LNHDA and SQIVND (reference sequence). CDR3 sequence reads: CASSPTGIYGGYTF. Here the CDR3 DNA reads TGTGCCAGTAGCCCCACAGGGATTTACGGTGGCTACACCTTC.

This clone was observed once. The sample has other DNA sequences that encode this CDR3 too. The chain links TRBV18 to TRBJ2-7; 10 nucleotides match TRBD1. Germline values: CDR1 KGHSH, CDR2 LQKENI. The CDR3 runs to 13 residues. With 1 base clipped from V and 6 bases from J, the junction kept 0 bases outside the gene matches. Here the CDR3 reads CASSPRDRGEQYF. CDR3 DNA sequence: TGTGCCAGCTCACCACGGGACAGGGGCGAGCAGTACTTC.

V is TRBV2 and J is TRBJ2-1, with 10 positions matching TRBD2. Trimming cost V 3 bases and J 6 bases; bases outside gene matches: 5. The CDR3 has 15 residues. CDR1 and CDR2 from the germline V gene are SNHLY and FYNNEI. Here the CDR3 reads CASSDERGGTNEQFF. CDR3 in DNA: TGTGCCAGCAGTGATGAGCGGGGGGGCACCAATGAGCAGTTCTTC.